This record looks at one TCR beta chain sequence and its context. The sample belongs to a study of T cell changes during pregnancy in multiple sclerosis. The CDR3 runs to 15 residues. V dropped 0 bases and J dropped 5 bases, with 12 bases sitting between them. Germline V gene sequence: CDR1 SGHKS, CDR2 YYEKEE (reference sequence). Repertoires were generated with immunoSEQ multiplex PCR, while TCRdb's copy carries only in-frame clones and drops some. The sample lists 60,000 to 85,000 clones, approximately 94% occurring once. The source of this sequence is a female donor with multiple sclerosis, enrolled in a pregnancy study. Specimen: peripheral blood, collected in the third trimester of pregnancy. The chain has TRBV5-5 and TRBJ1-5; D ambiguous. CDR3 protein: CASSLVPGGDQPQHF. As DNA, the CDR3 is TGTGCCAGCAGCTTGGTCCCGGGAGGTGATCAGCCCCAGCATTTT.